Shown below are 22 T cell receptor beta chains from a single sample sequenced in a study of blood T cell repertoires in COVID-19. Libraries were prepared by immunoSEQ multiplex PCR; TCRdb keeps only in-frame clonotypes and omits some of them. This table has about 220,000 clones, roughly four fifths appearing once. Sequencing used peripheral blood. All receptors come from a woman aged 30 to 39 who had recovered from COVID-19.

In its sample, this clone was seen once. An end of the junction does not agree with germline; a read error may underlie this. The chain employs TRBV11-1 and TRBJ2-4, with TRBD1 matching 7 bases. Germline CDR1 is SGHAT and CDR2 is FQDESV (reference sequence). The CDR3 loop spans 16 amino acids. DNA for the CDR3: TGTGTCAGCACGCCGAGGACAGGATTAGCCAAAAACATTCAGTACTTC. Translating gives CVSTPRTGLAKNIQYF.

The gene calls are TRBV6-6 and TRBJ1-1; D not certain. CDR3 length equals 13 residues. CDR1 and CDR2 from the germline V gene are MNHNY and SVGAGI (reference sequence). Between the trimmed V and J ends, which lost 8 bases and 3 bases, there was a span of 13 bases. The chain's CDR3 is CASYRTDYTEAFF. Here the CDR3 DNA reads TGTGCCAGCTACCGAACGGACTACACTGAAGCTTTCTTT.

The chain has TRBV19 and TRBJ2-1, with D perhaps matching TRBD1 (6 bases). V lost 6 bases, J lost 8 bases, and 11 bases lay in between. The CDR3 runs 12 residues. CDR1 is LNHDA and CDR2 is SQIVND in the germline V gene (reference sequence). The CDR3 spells CASSLRTDEQFF. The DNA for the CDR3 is TGTGCCAGTAGCCTACGGACAGATGAGCAGTTCTTC.

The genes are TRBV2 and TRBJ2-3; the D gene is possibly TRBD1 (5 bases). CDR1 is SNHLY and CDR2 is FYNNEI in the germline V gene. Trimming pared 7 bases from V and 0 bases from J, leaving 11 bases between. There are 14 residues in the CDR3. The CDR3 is CASNGRVSTDTQYF. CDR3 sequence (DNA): TGTGCCAGCAACGGCAGGGTGAGCACAGATACGCAGTATTTT.

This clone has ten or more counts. The CDR3 loop reads CASSRDRGQRGYTF. CDR3 nucleotide sequence: TGTGCCAGCAGCCGGGACAGGGGGCAAAGGGGCTACACCTTC. This chain uses TRBV5-6 with TRBJ1-2; 12 nucleotides agree with TRBD1. The V gene's germline CDR1 is SGHDT and CDR2 YYEEEE. V trimming: 4 bases; J trimming: 8 bases; junction bases outside the gene matches: 6. The CDR3 spans 14 residues.

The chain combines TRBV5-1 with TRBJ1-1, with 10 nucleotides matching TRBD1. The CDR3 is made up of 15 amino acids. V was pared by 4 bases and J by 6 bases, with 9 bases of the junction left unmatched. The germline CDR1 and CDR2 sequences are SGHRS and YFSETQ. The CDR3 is CASSPPTGGASEAFF. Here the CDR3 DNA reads TGCGCCAGCAGCCCGCCGACAGGGGGCGCCTCTGAAGCTTTCTTT.

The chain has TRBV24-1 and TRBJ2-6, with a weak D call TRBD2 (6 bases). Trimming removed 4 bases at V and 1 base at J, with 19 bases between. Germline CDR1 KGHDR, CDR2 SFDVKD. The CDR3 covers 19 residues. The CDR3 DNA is TGTGCCACCAGTGAGCCTTCGGAGGGGCTAAGGTCTGGGGCCAACGTCCTGACTTTC. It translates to CATSEPSEGLRSGANVLTF.

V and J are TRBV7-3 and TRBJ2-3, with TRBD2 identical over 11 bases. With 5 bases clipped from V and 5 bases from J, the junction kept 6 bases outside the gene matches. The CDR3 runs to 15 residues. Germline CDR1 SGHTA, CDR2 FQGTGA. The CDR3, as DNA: TGTGCCAGCAGCCCCATAGCGGGAGGGGAAGATACGCAGTATTTT. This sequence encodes CASSPIAGGEDTQYF.

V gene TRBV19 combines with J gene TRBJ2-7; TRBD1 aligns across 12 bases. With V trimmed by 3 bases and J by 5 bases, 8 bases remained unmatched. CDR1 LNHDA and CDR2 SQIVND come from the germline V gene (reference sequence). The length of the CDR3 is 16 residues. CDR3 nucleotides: TGTGCCAGTAGTATTTCTTCGGGACAGGGGGCCGACGAGCAGTACTTC. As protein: CASSISSGQGADEQYF.

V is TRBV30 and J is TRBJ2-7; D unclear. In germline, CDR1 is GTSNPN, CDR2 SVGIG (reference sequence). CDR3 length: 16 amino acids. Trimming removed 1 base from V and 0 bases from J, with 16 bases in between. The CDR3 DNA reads TGTGCCTGGAGTGGCGTTCTCCGCTCGAGCTCCTACGAGCAGTACTTC. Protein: CAWSGVLRSSSYEQYF.

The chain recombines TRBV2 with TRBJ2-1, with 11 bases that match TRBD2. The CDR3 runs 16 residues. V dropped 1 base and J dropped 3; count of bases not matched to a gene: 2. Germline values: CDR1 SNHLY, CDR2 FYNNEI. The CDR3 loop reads CASSEGLAGLYNEQFF. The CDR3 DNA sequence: TGTGCCAGCAGTGAAGGACTAGCGGGACTCTACAATGAGCAGTTCTTC. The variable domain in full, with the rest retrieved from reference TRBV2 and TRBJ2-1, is EPEVTQTPSHQVTQMGQEVILRCVPISNHLYFYWYRQILGQKVEFLVSFYNNEISEKSEIFDDQFSVERPDGSNFTLKIRSTKLEDSAMYFCASSEGLAGLYNEQFFGPGTRLTVL.

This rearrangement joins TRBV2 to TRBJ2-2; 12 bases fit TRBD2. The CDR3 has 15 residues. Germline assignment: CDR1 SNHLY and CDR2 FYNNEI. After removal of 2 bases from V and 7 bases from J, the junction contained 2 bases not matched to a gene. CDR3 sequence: CASSELAGGVGELFF. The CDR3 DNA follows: TGTGCCAGCAGTGAACTAGCGGGAGGGGTCGGGGAGCTGTTTTTT.

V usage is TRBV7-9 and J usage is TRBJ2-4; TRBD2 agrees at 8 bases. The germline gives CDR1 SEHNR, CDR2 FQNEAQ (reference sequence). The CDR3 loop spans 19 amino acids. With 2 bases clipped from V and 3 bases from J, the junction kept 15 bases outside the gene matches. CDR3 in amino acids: CASSLYGGAGRTVKNIQYF. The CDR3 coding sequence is TGTGCCAGCAGCTTATACGGGGGGGCAGGAAGAACGGTCAAAAACATTCAGTACTTC.

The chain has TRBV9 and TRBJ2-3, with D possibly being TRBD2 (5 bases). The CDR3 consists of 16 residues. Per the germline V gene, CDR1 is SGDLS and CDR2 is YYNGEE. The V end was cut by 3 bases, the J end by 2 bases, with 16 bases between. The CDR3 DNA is TGTGCCAGCAGCGCCCTACTAGTAGATCCCACAGATACGCAGTATTTT. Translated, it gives CASSALLVDPTDTQYF.

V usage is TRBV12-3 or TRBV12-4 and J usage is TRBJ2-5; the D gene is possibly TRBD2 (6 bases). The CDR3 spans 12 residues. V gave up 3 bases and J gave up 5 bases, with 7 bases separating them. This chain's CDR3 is CASSLEGETQYF. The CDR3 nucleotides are TGTGCCAGCAGTTTGGAGGGGGAGACCCAGTACTTC.

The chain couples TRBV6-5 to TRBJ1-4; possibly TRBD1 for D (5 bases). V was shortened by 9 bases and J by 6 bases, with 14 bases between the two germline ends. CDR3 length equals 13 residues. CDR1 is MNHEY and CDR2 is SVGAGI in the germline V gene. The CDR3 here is CASVTGPYEKLFF. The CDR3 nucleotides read TGTGCCAGTGTCACAGGACCCTATGAAAAACTGTTTTTT.

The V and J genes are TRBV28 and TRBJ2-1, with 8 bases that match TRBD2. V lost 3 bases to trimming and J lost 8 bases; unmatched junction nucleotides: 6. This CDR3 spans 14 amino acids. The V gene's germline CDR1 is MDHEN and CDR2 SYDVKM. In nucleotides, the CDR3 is TGTGCCAGCAGTTTTGGACGGGAGGGGGATGAGCAGTTCTTC. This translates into CASSFGREGDEQFF.

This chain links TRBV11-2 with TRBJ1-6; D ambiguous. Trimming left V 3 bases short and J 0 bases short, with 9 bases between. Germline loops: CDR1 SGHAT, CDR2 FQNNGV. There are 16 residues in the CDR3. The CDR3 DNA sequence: TGTGCCAGCAGCTTGAGGCAGCCCTCCTATAATTCACCCCTCCACTTT. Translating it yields CASSLRQPSYNSPLHF.

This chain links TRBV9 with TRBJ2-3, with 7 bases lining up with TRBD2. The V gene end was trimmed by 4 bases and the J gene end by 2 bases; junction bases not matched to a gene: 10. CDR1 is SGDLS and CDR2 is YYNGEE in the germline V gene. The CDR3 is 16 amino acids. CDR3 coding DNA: TGTGCCAGCAGCCCTAGCTGGGAGGGACCCACAGATACGCAGTATTTT. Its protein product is CASSPSWEGPTDTQYF.

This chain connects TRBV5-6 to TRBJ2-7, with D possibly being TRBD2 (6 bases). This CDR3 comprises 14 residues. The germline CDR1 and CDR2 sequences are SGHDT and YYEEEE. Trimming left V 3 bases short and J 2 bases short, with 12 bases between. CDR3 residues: CASSWGLSTYEQYF. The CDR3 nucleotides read TGTGCCAGCAGCTGGGGACTCAGTACCTACGAGCAGTACTTC.

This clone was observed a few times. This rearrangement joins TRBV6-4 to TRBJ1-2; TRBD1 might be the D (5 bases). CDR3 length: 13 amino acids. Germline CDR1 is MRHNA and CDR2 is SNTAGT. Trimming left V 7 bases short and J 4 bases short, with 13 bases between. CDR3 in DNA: TGTGCCAGCACACCGGGACTTGGCTATGGCTACACCTTC. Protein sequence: CASTPGLGYGYTF.

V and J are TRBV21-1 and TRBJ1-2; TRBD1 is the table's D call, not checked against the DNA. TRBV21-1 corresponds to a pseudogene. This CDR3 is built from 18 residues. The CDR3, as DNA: TGTGCCAGCAGCAAATTTCTGGGACAACTCGCCGGCTACTATGGCTACACCTTC. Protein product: CASSKFLGQLAGYYGYTF.